This T cell receptor beta chain was captured by sequencing in a study of blood T cell repertoires in COVID-19 (dated by TCRdb to about 2020). Some background on the complete study: Collaborator samples came from the United States, Italy and Spain and covered acute and convalescent phases of COVID-19. The prospective study material was composed of cDNA or gDNA derived from T cells, B-cell-depleted T cells, or PBMCs. The dataset comprised deeply sampled blood TCRbeta repertoires from subjects exposed to, actively infected with, or recovered from COVID-19. The repertoires were released in a freely available public database intended as a resource for research on the immune response to SARS-CoV-2. The samples were drawn from two sources: the first 160 participants of the ongoing ImmuneRACE study, and fewer than 1,500 subjects contributed by 6 global collaborators. A de-identified subject ID, COVID-19 status, age in years and sex were almost always included in the sample metadata. Where available, HLA class I and class II types were obtained from metadata supplied by the sample provider rather than from assay-based typing. What the research found in general, with its limitations: The quantity of clinical and demographic metadata differed by source and by participant and was supplied without curation.

A note on this clone: Which antigen it targets is not known. No qualities accompany the bases; no much larger clone lies one base away.

CDR1 is given as SGHRS and CDR2 as YFSETQ, both from the germline V gene. V is clipped by 0 bases and J by 2 bases, and the sequence between their germline boundaries is 11 bases long. The CDR3 runs 16 residues from the cysteine to the phenylalanine. Only the CDR3 region is kept as DNA, spanning 48 bases read in frame from base 1. Participants in the prospective study were aged roughly 18 to 100 years, lived in 24 United States geographic areas, and enrolled through a virtual design. To assign participants to cohorts, the prospective study relied on clinical history that participants themselves reported in a screening survey and a study questionnaire. Recovered participants in ImmuneRACE Cohort 3 were defined by two consecutive negative NP/OP PCR tests, clearance by a healthcare professional, or resolution of symptoms. Each participant in the prospective study had whole blood, serum and a nasopharyngeal or oropharyngeal swab collected by mobile phlebotomists. Prospective study participants could optionally give additional blood draws and questionnaires over a roughly two-month period. Before DNA extraction, prospective study blood samples were shipped either frozen or at room temperature.

The immunoSEQ Assay, a bias-controlled multiplex PCR, was used to amplify TCRbeta CDR3 regions from genomic DNA. Turning to the authors' computational methods: Nucleated cell counts per sample were estimated from amplification of reference gene primers within the assay. Sequence reads were collapsed and filtered to measure the absolute abundance of every unique TCRbeta CDR3 rearrangement. For each sample, productive Simpson clonality was calculated as the square root of Simpson's diversity index across productive rearrangements. TCRdb provides this immuneACCESS table in a form limited to in-frame rearrangements. Some clones are lacking; in checked studies, under half of them reflect an unresolved V gene, and why the rest are absent is not known. The V and J calls and clone size come from that table; D and trimming were worked out from the DNA. Within this sample are fewer than 400,000 clones, with 88% of them counted one time only. The top ten clonotypes cover about 5% of the sample.

The sequence links TRBV5-1 to TRBJ2-2; the D gene identity is not certain. This receptor was taken from a man aged 25-40 years who had recovered from COVID-19. The sequenced material came from PBMCs or T cells enriched from blood (not recorded which). The DNA is TGCGCCAGCAGCTTGGTTCTTGGGCGAAACACCGGGGAGCTGTTTTTT. It is translated as CASSLVLGRNTGELFF.